This T cell receptor (beta chain) originates from a study of PD-L1 blockade in urothelial cancer. Germline assignment: CDR1 SGHRS and CDR2 YFSETQ. J gave up 14 bases and V 4 bases, and 12 bases lay outside the gene matches. The CDR3 is 14 residues long. Each patient gave between 1 and 8 samples of peripheral blood mononuclear cells, which were collected pretreatment and during treatment. Produced via immunoSEQ multiplex PCR; TCRdb's table is partial and in-frame only. The sample lists tens of thousands of clones, approximately 86% seen once, with 2.9% in the top ten. Sequencing used PBMCs, obtained around atezolizumab (anti-PD-L1) treatment. This clonotype originated in a man aged 50-60 years with urothelial cancer. J is TRBJ1-4 and V is TRBV5-1; 9 bases are shared with TRBD1. This CDR3 reads CASSGGTGPGGLFF. The CDR3 nucleotides read TGCGCCAGCAGCGGCGGGACAGGGCCGGGGGGGCTGTTTTTT. Using reference TRBV5-1 and TRBJ1-4 for the parts outside the CDR3, the full variable domain is KAGVTQTPRYLIKTRGQQVTLSCSPISGHRSVSWYQQTPGQGLQFLFEYFSETQRNKGNFPGRFSGRQFSNSRSEMNVSTLELGDSALYLCASSGGTGPGGLFFGSGTQLSVL.